This is a list of T cell receptor beta chains from one sample in a study of tumor-infiltrating lymphocytes in primary liver carcinoma. TCRdb itself ran the multiplex PCR reads through MiXCR, one entry per CDR3 protein. Of 310,000 or so distinct CDR3 sequences listed, around three fifths were seen once; the top ten hold 15% to 20%. Sample: peripheral blood. Receptor source: a woman aged 25 to 39 with primary liver carcinoma and hepatitis B virus infection. Each CDR3 is given with its conserved first and last residue. Fields, in order: D gene, V gene, J gene, clone size, CDR3 protein, CDR3 DNA. A D gene is named only where the DNA matches it firmly. Expanded clones are given a class, and other clones once, few, many or no size at all.

D: NA; V: TRBV5-6; J: TRBJ1-5; size: once; CDR3: CASSSETEDTQHF; DNA: TGTGCCAGCAGCTCGGAGACCGAAGATACGCAGCATTTT
D: NA; V: TRBV6-1; J: TRBJ2-6; size: NA; CDR3: CASCRASSGTNVLTF; DNA: TGTGCCAGCTGCAGGGCCTCCTCTGGGACCAACGTCCTGACTTTC
D: NA; V: TRBV6-6; J: TRBJ1-5; size: many; CDR3: CASSSLGVYSNQPQHF; DNA: TGTGCCAGCAGTTCCCTTGGGGTGTATAGCAATCAGCCCCAGCATTTT
D: TRBD1; V: TRBV6-2/TRBV6-3; J: TRBJ1-6; size: many; CDR3: CASRHSGTGSAYNSPLHF; DNA: TGTGCCAGCAGACACTCCGGGACAGGGTCCGCCTATAATTCACCCCTCCACTTT
D: TRBD2; V: TRBV6-5; J: TRBJ2-7; size: NA; CDR3: CASRPGLTVSYEQYF; DNA: TGTGCCAGCAGACCGGGACTAACGGTCTCCTACGAGCAGTACTTC
D: NA; V: TRBV11-1; J: TRBJ2-1; size: NA; CDR3: CASSLAPGEAYNEQFF; DNA: TGTGCCAGCAGTTTAGCGCCGGGGGAGGCTTACAATGAGCAGTTCTTC
D: NA; V: TRBV7-9; J: TRBJ2-7; size: NA; CDR3: CASSLDRRAPYEQYF; DNA: TGTGCCAGCAGCTTAGACCGTCGGGCACCCTACGAGCAGTACTTC
D: TRBD1; V: TRBV29-1; J: TRBJ2-3; size: many; CDR3: CSVRQGSTDTQYF; DNA: TGCAGCGTAAGACAGGGATCCACAGATACGCAGTATTTT
D: TRBD2; V: TRBV4-2; J: TRBJ2-5; size: NA; CDR3: CASSHEAAGERQYF; DNA: TGTGCCAGCAGCCATGAGGCAGCGGGGGAGCGGCAGTACTTC
D: NA; V: TRBV28; J: TRBJ1-1; size: few; CDR3: CASLPPGQTNTEAFF; DNA: TGTGCCAGCCTACCTCCCGGACAGACAAACACTGAAGCTTTCTTT
D: NA; V: TRBV30; J: TRBJ1-3; size: NA; CDR3: CAWSPSTVCGNTIYF; DNA: TGTGCCTGGAGCCCATCGACAGTGTGTGGAAACACCATATATTTT
D: NA; V: TRBV7-9; J: TRBJ2-7; size: once; CDR3: CASISHAASYEQYF; DNA: TGTGCCAGCATATCCCACGCTGCCTCCTACGAGCAGTACTTC
D: TRBD2; V: TRBV11-2; J: TRBJ2-1; size: NA; CDR3: CTSFASGSNEQFF; DNA: TGTACCAGCTTCGCTAGCGGGAGCAATGAGCAGTTCTTC
D: TRBD1; V: TRBV11-2; J: TRBJ2-7; size: NA; CDR3: CASSLNTGGFDEQYF; DNA: TGTGCCAGCAGCCTTAATACAGGGGGATTCGATGAGCAGTACTTC
D: NA; V: TRBV11-2; J: TRBJ1-2; size: NA; CDR3: CASSTHANFGYTF; DNA: TGTGCCAGTAGCACACACGCTAACTTTGGCTACACCTTC
D: NA; V: TRBV7-9; J: TRBJ2-7; size: few; CDR3: CASSSGGLHYEQYF; DNA: TGTGCCAGCAGCTCCGGGGGGCTTCACTACGAGCAGTACTTC
D: NA; V: TRBV6-6; J: TRBJ1-1; size: NA; CDR3: CASSRQGTEAFF; DNA: TGTGCCAGCAGTCGCCAGGGGACTGAAGCTTTCTTT
D: NA; V: TRBV28; J: TRBJ2-7; size: NA; CDR3: CASSAGGPPYEQYF; DNA: TGTGCCAGCAGTGCCGGGGGTCCCCCCTACGAGCAGTACTTC
D: TRBD1; V: TRBV4-2; J: TRBJ2-1; size: NA; CDR3: CASSPLTRTGSGEQSF; DNA: TGTGCCAGCAGCCCCTTGACCAGGACAGGGTCGGGTGAGCAGTCCTTC
D: NA; V: TRBV9; J: TRBJ2-1; size: once; CDR3: CASSPLGRGYYNEQFF; DNA: TGTGCCAGCAGCCCACTCGGGAGAGGTTACTACAATGAGCAGTTCTTC
D: TRBD1; V: TRBV6-5; J: TRBJ2-5; size: NA; CDR3: CASSYLAGGIETHYF; DNA: TGTGCCAGCAGTTACTTGGCAGGGGGCATTGAGACCCATTACTTC
D: NA; V: TRBV12-3/TRBV12-4; J: TRBJ1-2; size: once; CDR3: CASNEFPGPVYGYTF; DNA: TGTGCCAGCAATGAATTTCCGGGACCAGTCTATGGCTACACCTTC
D: NA; V: TRBV28; J: TRBJ1-1; size: NA; CDR3: CVSRGSLNTEAFF; DNA: TGTGTCAGCCGGGGCAGCCTGAACACTGAAGCTTTCTTT
D: TRBD2; V: TRBV6-2/TRBV6-3; J: TRBJ2-2; size: NA; CDR3: CASRAQAGENTGELFF; DNA: TGTGCCAGCCGGGCCCAAGCGGGGGAGAACACCGGGGAGCTGTTTTTT
D: NA; V: TRBV24-1; J: TRBJ2-1; size: NA; CDR3: CATSTGSYNEQFF; DNA: TGTGCCACATCGACGGGTTCCTACAATGAGCAGTTCTTC
D: TRBD2; V: TRBV28; J: TRBJ2-3; size: NA; CDR3: CASSFAGGLTDTQYF; DNA: TGTGCCAGCAGTTTCGCGGGAGGGCTCACAGATACGCAGTATTTT
D: TRBD2; V: TRBV12-3/TRBV12-4; J: TRBJ2-7; size: few; CDR3: CASSYMAGAYEQYF; DNA: TGTGCCAGCAGCTATATGGCGGGAGCCTACGAGCAGTACTTC
D: TRBD2; V: TRBV6-2/TRBV6-3; J: TRBJ2-1; size: NA; CDR3: CASSLTTSGRTYNEQFF; DNA: TGTGCCAGCAGTCTAACGACTAGCGGGAGAACCTACAATGAGCAGTTCTTC
D: NA; V: TRBV11-2; J: TRBJ1-1; size: NA; CDR3: CASSLIRQNTEAFF; DNA: TGTGCCAGCAGTCTAATTAGACAGAACACTGAAGCTTTCTTT
D: NA; V: TRBV11-3; J: TRBJ2-1; size: NA; CDR3: CASSSTGFLDQVF; DNA: TGTGCCAGCAGCTCAACCGGCTTTCTAGATCAGGTCTTC
D: TRBD2; V: TRBV24-1; J: TRBJ2-1; size: NA; CDR3: CATSDASGRIGIAEQFF; DNA: TGTGCCACCAGTGATGCTAGCGGGAGAATAGGAATAGCTGAGCAGTTCTTC
D: NA; V: TRBV4-1; J: TRBJ2-7; size: NA; CDR3: CASTSRAGAQFYEQYF; DNA: TGCGCCAGCACCTCCCGAGCCGGGGCCCAATTCTACGAGCAGTACTTC
D: NA; V: TRBV11-2; J: TRBJ2-7; size: many; CDR3: CASSRTGPYEQYF; DNA: TGTGCCAGCAGTCGGACGGGCCCCTACGAGCAGTACTTC